This T cell receptor (beta chain) was sequenced in a study of blood T cell repertoires in COVID-19. Germline CDR1 LNHDA, CDR2 SQIVND (reference sequence). Trimming cost V 5 bases and J 10 bases, with 18 bases left between them. CDR3 length equals 15 residues. Measured with immunoSEQ multiplex PCR; TCRdb has only the in-frame clones, and not every one. The sample shows tens of thousands of clones, over 75% of them seen only once. This receptor was taken from a man in his sixties or seventies with active or convalescent COVID-19. The sequenced sample consisted of peripheral blood. The J gene is TRBJ1-6, the V gene TRBV19; D is possibly TRBD1 (5 bases). As DNA, the CDR3 is TGTGCCAGTAGTGCCCCAGGGCGGGGTCGGTCACCCCTCCACTTT. It encodes CASSAPGRGRSPLHF. Complete variable domain (other parts from reference TRBV19 and TRBJ1-6): DGGITQSPKYLFRKEGQNVTLSCEQNLNHDAMYWYRQDPGQGLRLIYYSQIVNDFQKGDIAEGYSVSREKKESFPLTVTSAQKNPTAFYLCASSAPGRGRSPLHFGNGTRLTVT.